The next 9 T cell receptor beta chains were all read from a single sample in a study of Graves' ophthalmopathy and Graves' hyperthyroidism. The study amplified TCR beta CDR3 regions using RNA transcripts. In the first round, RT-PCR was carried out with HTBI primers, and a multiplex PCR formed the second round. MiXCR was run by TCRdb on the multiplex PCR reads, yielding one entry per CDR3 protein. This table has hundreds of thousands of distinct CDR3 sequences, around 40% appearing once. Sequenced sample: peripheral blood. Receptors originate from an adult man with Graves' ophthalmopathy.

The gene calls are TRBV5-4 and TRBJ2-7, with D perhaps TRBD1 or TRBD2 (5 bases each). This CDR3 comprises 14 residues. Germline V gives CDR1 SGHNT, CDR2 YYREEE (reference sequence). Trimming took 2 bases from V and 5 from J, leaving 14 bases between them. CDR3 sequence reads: CASSFIEGLHEQYF. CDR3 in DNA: TGTGCCAGCAGCTTCATCGAGGGGCTCCACGAGCAGTACTTC.

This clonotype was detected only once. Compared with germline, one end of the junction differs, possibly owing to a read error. The CDR3 DNA sequence: TGCGCCAGCAGCACCCGGACAGGCTTTAGTTGGGCTTTCTTT. Protein sequence: CASSTRTGFSWAFF. This chain connects TRBV5-6 to TRBJ1-1; 7 bases map to TRBD1. Germline V lookup: CDR1 SGHDT, CDR2 YYEEEE. The CDR3 length is 14 residues.

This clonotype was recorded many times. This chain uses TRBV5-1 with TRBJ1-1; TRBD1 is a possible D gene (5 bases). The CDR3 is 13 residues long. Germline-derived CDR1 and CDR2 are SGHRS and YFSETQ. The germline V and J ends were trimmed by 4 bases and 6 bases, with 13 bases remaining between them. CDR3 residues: CASSRGSGPEAFF. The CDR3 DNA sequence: TGCGCCAGCAGCCGGGGGAGCGGCCCTGAAGCTTTCTTT.

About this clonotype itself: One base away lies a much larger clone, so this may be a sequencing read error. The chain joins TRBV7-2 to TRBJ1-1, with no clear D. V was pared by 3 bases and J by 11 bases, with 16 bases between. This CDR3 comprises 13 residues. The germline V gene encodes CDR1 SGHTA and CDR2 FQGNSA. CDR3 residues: CASSLASEGGAFF. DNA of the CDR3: TGTGCCAGCAGCTTGGCTTCGGAGGGAGGGGCTTTCTTT.

The CDR3 reads CASSPGQGIFYGYTF. The CDR3 region has the DNA TGTGCCAGCAGCCCGGGACAGGGGATTTTCTATGGCTACACCTTC. The rearrangement uses TRBV5-4 and TRBJ1-2; 10 bases match TRBD1. V dropped 4 bases and J dropped 4; count of bases not matched to a gene: 7. The germline gives CDR1 SGHNT, CDR2 YYREEE (reference sequence). CDR3 length: 15 residues.

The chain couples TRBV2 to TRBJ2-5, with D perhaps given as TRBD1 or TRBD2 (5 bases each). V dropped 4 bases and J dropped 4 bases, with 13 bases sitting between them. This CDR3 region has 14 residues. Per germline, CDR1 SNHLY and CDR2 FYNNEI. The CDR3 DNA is TGTGCCAGCAGTGCGCAGCTAGGGACAGAGACCCAGTACTTC. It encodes CASSAQLGTETQYF. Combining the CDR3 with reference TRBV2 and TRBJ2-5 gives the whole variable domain EPEVTQTPSHQVTQMGQEVILRCVPISNHLYFYWYRQILGQKVEFLVSFYNNEISEKSEIFDDQFSVERPDGSNFTLKIRSTKLEDSAMYFCASSAQLGTETQYFGPGTRLLVL.

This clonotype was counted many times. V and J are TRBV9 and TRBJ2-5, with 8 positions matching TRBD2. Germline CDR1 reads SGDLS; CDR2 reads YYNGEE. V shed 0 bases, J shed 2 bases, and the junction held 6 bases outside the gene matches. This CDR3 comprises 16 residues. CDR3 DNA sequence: TGTGCCAGCAGCGTAGGTGGTAGCGGGACACAAGAGACCCAGTACTTC. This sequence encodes CASSVGGSGTQETQYF.

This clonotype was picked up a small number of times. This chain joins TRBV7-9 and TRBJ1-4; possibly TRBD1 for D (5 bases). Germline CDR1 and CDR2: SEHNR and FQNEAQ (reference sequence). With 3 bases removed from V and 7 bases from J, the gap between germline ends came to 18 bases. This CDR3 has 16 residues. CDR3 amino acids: CASSFLPVSGSEKLFF. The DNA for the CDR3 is TGTGCCAGCAGCTTTTTACCCGTATCAGGGAGTGAAAAACTGTTTTTT. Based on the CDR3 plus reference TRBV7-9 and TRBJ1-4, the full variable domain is DTGVSQNPRHKITKRGQNVTFRCDPISEHNRLYWYRQTLGQGPEFLTYFQNEAQLEKSRLLSDRFSAERPKGSFSTLEIQRTEQGDSAMYLCASSFLPVSGSEKLFFGSGTQLSVL.

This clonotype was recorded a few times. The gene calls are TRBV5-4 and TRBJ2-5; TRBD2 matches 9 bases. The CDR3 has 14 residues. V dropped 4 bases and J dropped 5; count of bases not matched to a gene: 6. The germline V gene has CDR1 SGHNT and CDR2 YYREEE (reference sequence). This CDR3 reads CASSGGGVVETQYF. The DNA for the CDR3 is TGTGCCAGCAGCGGCGGGGGGGTCGTGGAGACCCAGTACTTC.